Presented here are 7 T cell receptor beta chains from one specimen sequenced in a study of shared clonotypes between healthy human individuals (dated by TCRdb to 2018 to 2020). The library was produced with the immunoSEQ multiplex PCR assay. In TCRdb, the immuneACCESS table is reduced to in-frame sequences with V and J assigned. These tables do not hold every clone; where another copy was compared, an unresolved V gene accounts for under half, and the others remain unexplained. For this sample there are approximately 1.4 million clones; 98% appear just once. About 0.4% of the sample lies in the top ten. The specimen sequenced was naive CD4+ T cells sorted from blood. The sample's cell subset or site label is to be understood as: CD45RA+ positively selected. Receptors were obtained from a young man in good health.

CDR3 DNA: TGTGCCAGCAGCAACAACCCCTACGAGCAGTACTTC. Its protein product is CASSNNPYEQYF. V is TRBV11-3 and J is TRBJ2-7; D uncertain. V was trimmed by 5 bases and J by 2 bases, leaving 7 bases between them. There are 12 residues in the CDR3. CDR1 is SGHNT and CDR2 is YENEEA in the germline V gene. Full variable domain (remainder filled in from reference TRBV11-3 and TRBJ2-7): EAGVVQSPRYKIIEKKQPVAFWCNPISGHNTLYWYLQNLGQGPELLIRYENEEAVDDSQLPKDRFSAERLKGVDSTLKIQPAELGDSAVYLCASSNNPYEQYFGPGTRLTVT.

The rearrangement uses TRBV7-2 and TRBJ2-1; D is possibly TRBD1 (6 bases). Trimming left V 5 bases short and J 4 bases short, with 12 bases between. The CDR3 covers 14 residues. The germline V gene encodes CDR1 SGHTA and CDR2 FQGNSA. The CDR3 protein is CASSRTVRYNEQFF. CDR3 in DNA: TGTGCCAGCAGCCGGACAGTCCGGTACAATGAGCAGTTCTTC.

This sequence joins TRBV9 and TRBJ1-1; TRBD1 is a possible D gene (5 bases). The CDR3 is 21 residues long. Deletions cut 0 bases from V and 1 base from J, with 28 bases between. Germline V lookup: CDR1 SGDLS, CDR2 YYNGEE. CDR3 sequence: CASSVGTHVGGTLIQNTEAFF. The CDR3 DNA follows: TGTGCCAGCAGCGTAGGGACTCACGTTGGGGGTACTCTTATACAGAACACTGAAGCTTTCTTT.

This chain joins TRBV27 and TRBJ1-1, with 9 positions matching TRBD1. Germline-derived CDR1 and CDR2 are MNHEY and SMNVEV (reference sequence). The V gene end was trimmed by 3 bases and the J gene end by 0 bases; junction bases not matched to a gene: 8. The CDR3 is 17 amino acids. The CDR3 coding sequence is TGTGCCAGCAGTTTTGGAGGGACAGGGAGCATGAACACTGAAGCTTTCTTT. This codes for CASSFGGTGSMNTEAFF.

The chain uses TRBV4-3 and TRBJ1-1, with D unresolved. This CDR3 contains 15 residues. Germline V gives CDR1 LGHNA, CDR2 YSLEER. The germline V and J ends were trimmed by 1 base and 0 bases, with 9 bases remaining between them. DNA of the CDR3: TGCGCCAGCAGCCAAGTCACCGGTCTGAACACTGAAGCTTTCTTT. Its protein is CASSQVTGLNTEAFF.

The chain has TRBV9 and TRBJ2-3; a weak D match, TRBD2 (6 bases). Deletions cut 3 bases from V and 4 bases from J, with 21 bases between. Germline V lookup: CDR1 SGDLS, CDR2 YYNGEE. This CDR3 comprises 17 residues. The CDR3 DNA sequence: TGTGCCAGCAGCGCTACCTCTTTCGGGAGTGGCGCAGATACGCAGTATTTT. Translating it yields CASSATSFGSGADTQYF.

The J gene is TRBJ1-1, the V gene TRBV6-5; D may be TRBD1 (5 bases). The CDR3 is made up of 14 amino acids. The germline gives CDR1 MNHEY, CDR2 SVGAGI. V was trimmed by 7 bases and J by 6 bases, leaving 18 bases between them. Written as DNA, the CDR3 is TGTGCCAGCATCCCTGCCAGGGAAGGCGCTGAAGCTTTCTTT. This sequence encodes CASIPAREGAEAFF.